One sample yielded the 29 T cell receptor beta chains listed below, sequenced in a study of blood T cell repertoires in COVID-19. The protocol was immunoSEQ multiplex PCR, while the TCRdb copy is restricted to in-frame clones and leaves out a portion. The sample includes more than 250,000 clones, 87% seen only once; the top ten take around 5.8%. Sequences were obtained from PBMCs or T cells enriched from blood (not recorded which). The receptors were gathered from a woman between 35 and 50 years old who had recovered from COVID-19.

The sample holds one count of this clone. This rearrangement joins TRBV15 to TRBJ2-7; 7 bases match TRBD1. This CDR3 is 15 amino acids long. Germline assignment: CDR1 LNHNV and CDR2 YYDKDF (reference sequence). Trimming took 1 base from V and 1 from J; bases not matched to a gene: 4. The CDR3, as DNA: TGTGCCACCAGCAGAGGTACAGGGGTTTCCTACGAGCAGTACTTC. Translated: CATSRGTGVSYEQYF.

This clone was observed a handful of times. The rearrangement links TRBV9 to TRBJ1-2, with unresolved D. CDR3 length: 17 amino acids. Trimming left V 0 bases short and J 3 bases short, with 18 bases between. In germline, CDR1 is SGDLS, CDR2 YYNGEE. DNA for the CDR3: TGTGCCAGCAGCGTAGGAGGGAGGGTAAACCTCGACTATGGCTACACCTTC. It yields the protein CASSVGGRVNLDYGYTF.

The chain is built from TRBV28 and TRBJ1-4; TRBD1 is a possible D gene (6 bases). Germline loops: CDR1 MDHEN, CDR2 SYDVKM. Trimming cost V 5 bases and J 8 bases, with 18 bases left between them. The CDR3 runs 15 residues. The DNA for the CDR3 is TGTGCCAGCAGTAACTACAGGGCCTTAACGGAAAAACTGTTTTTT. Translation gives CASSNYRALTEKLFF.

V gene TRBV7-2 combines with J gene TRBJ1-2; D gene ambiguous. V lost 5 bases and J lost 6, with 10 bases in between. CDR1 SGHTA and CDR2 FQGNSA come from the germline V gene. The CDR3 covers 12 residues. CDR3 in amino acids: CASSIGRDGYTF. The CDR3 DNA reads TGTGCCAGCAGCATAGGGCGGGATGGCTACACCTTC.

The CDR3 protein is CASSLAWRDRANTEAFF. As DNA, the CDR3 is TGTGCCAGCAGCTTAGCTTGGAGGGACAGGGCAAACACTGAAGCTTTCTTT. V usage is TRBV7-2 and J usage is TRBJ1-1; 9 bases match TRBD1. Trimming cost V 0 bases and J 2 bases; bases outside gene matches: 7. CDR3 length: 17 residues. Germline CDR1 is SGHTA and CDR2 is FQGNSA.

The genes are TRBV28 and TRBJ1-2; 12 nucleotides match TRBD1. With V trimmed by 5 bases and J by 5 bases, 9 bases remained unmatched. Looked up from germline, CDR1 is MDHEN and CDR2 is SYDVKM. This CDR3 spans 16 amino acids. CDR3 region: CASSQFPGQGAYGYTF. In nucleotides, the CDR3 is TGTGCCAGCAGTCAATTCCCGGGACAGGGGGCTTATGGCTACACCTTC.

V usage is TRBV5-1 and J usage is TRBJ1-2, with 10 bases lining up with TRBD1. The CDR3 spans 13 residues. Unmatched junction bases numbered 3, after V lost 4 bases and J lost 6 bases. The germline V gene has CDR1 SGHRS and CDR2 YFSETQ. The CDR3 reads CASSPGQGNGYTF. In DNA, the CDR3 is TGCGCCAGCAGCCCGGGACAGGGGAATGGCTACACCTTC.

V is TRBV18 and J is TRBJ1-1; D unresolved. This CDR3 is built from 15 residues. CDR1 KGHSH and CDR2 LQKENI come from the germline V gene. Trimming took off 1 base at V and 1 base at J, with 10 bases between the two ends. The CDR3 is CASSPLLAANTEAFF. The CDR3 DNA reads TGTGCCAGCTCACCACTACTCGCGGCGAACACTGAAGCTTTCTTT.

The CDR3, as DNA: TGTGCCAGCAGCCTTGGCCCGGGACAGGGAAACTCTGGGGCCAACGTCCTGACTTTC. This gives the protein CASSLGPGQGNSGANVLTF. The chain uses TRBV11-2 and TRBJ2-6, with TRBD1 matching 9 bases. The CDR3 sequence is 19 residues long. The germline CDR1 and CDR2 sequences are SGHAT and FQNNGV. Trimming cost V 5 bases and J 0 bases; bases outside gene matches: 11.

This clone was seen more than once but under ten times. The J gene is TRBJ2-1, the V gene TRBV27, with a tentative D call TRBD2 (6 bases). Trimming cost V 6 bases and J 3 bases, with 15 bases left between them. Germline values: CDR1 MNHEY, CDR2 SMNVEV (reference sequence). This CDR3 spans 15 amino acids. CDR3 sequence reads: CASRGYAGNYNEQFF. The CDR3 DNA reads TGTGCCAGCAGGGGCTACGCGGGGAACTACAATGAGCAGTTCTTC.

This chain connects TRBV11-2 to TRBJ2-7; 12 bases fit TRBD2. Germline trimming cut 0 bases from V and 0 bases from J; bases unmatched to any gene: 6. The CDR3 is made up of 18 amino acids. The V gene's germline CDR1 is SGHAT and CDR2 FQNNGV. The chain's CDR3 is CASSLEPGLAGNSYEQYF. CDR3 coding DNA: TGTGCCAGCAGCTTAGAACCGGGACTAGCGGGCAACTCCTACGAGCAGTACTTC.

The chain links TRBV3-1 (or the pseudogene TRBV3-2) to TRBJ2-7; 10 bases map to TRBD2. Unmatched junction bases numbered 7, after V lost 4 bases and J lost 4 bases. Germline V gene sequence: CDR1 LGHDT, CDR2 YNNKEL (reference sequence). The CDR3 is 15 residues long. CDR3 residues: CASSPRTSGPYEQYF. CDR3 nucleotide sequence: TGTGCCAGCAGCCCGCGGACTAGCGGACCATACGAGCAGTACTTC.

V is TRBV4-3 and J is TRBJ2-1; 7 bases match TRBD2. This CDR3 region has 16 residues. V trimming: 0 bases; J trimming: 8 bases; junction bases outside the gene matches: 10. The germline V gene has CDR1 LGHNA and CDR2 YSLEER. The CDR3 DNA reads TGCGCCAGCAGCCAAGATCTTGGCGGGAGTTTCGATGAGCAGTTCTTC. Translated, it gives CASSQDLGGSFDEQFF.

The J gene is TRBJ2-1, the V gene TRBV5-1, with D perhaps matching TRBD2 (7 bases). This CDR3 contains 16 residues. The V gene lost 7 bases and the J gene lost 5 bases, with 22 bases spanning the gap. Per germline, CDR1 SGHRS and CDR2 YFSETQ. CDR3 bases: TGCGCCAGCCGTGTAGGGGGGGTAGCGAGAGACAATGAGCAGTTCTTC. This gives the protein CASRVGGVARDNEQFF.

This chain links TRBV7-2 with TRBJ2-7; 9 bases are shared with TRBD1. Germline CDR1 is SGHTA and CDR2 is FQGNSA. Trimming at V came to 4 bases and at J to 5 bases, leaving 9 bases not matched to a gene. The CDR3 spans 15 residues. CDR3 sequence (DNA): TGTGCCAGCAGCTATGGCCCCGGGACAGGGAACGAGCAGTACTTC. Translation gives CASSYGPGTGNEQYF.

The chain links TRBV30 to TRBJ2-2, with 9 bases aligning to TRBD1. CDR3 length equals 14 residues. Germline loops: CDR1 GTSNPN, CDR2 SVGIG (reference sequence). Losses at the gene ends were 4 bases for V and 6 bases for J; bases not matched to a gene: 6. CDR3 sequence: CAWNRGRVAGELFF. The CDR3 DNA reads TGTGCCTGGAACAGGGGGCGAGTCGCCGGGGAGCTGTTTTTT.

J is TRBJ2-7 and V is TRBV28, with 8 bases fitting TRBD1. Trimming at V came to 5 bases and at J to 3 bases, leaving 6 bases not matched to a gene. CDR1 is MDHEN, CDR2 SYDVKM, per germline. The CDR3 runs 14 residues. The CDR3 bases are TGTGCCAGCAGTCCTACGGACAGGGTCTACGAGCAGTACTTC. This gives the protein CASSPTDRVYEQYF.

The J gene is TRBJ2-7, the V gene TRBV13; D remains ambiguous. In germline, CDR1 is PRHDT, CDR2 FYEKMQ (reference sequence). Trimming removed 0 bases at V and 7 bases at J, with 10 bases between. This CDR3 spans 13 amino acids. The CDR3 nucleotides are TGTGCCAGCAGCTTAGGCCTTATGGAGGAGCAGTACTTC. It translates to CASSLGLMEEQYF.

As concerns this clone: At the DNA level, this CDR3 is encoded by other sequences in the same sample as well. The chain recombines TRBV2 with TRBJ2-7; a possible D gene is TRBD1 (6 bases). V was clipped by 5 bases and J by 1 base, with 9 bases between them. CDR1 is SNHLY and CDR2 is FYNNEI in the germline V gene. The CDR3 runs 13 residues. CDR3 DNA sequence: TGTGCCAGCAGTCTCCAGGGGTCCTACGAGCAGTACTTC. Encoded protein: CASSLQGSYEQYF.

A few counts support this clone. V and J are TRBV6-2 or TRBV6-3 and TRBJ1-1; 8 bases fit TRBD1. V lost 5 bases, J lost 4 bases, and 9 bases stayed unmatched. CDR1 and CDR2 from the germline V gene are MNHEY and SVGEGT. The CDR3 has 15 amino acids. The CDR3 region has the DNA TGTGCCAGCAGTCCCAACCTACAGGGGGGCACTGAAGCTTTCTTT. Its translation is CASSPNLQGGTEAFF.

The genes are TRBV28 and TRBJ2-7, with TRBD1 matching 9 bases. Germline trimming cut 3 bases from V and 5 bases from J; bases unmatched to any gene: 5. The length of the CDR3 is 14 residues. CDR1 and CDR2 (germline): MDHEN, SYDVKM. The CDR3 region has the DNA TGTGCCAGCAGTTTCGGGGACAGGGTGCACGAGCAGTACTTC. Translation gives CASSFGDRVHEQYF.

CDR3 in DNA: TGCGCCAGCCGCCCGGCGGGAGTGGGGGGGAGCCAGTACTTC. Protein product: CASRPAGVGGSQYF. V and J are TRBV5-1 and TRBJ2-5; 7 nucleotides align to TRBD2. The CDR3 covers 14 residues. Losses at the gene ends were 7 bases for V and 10 bases for J; bases not matched to a gene: 16. Germline loops: CDR1 SGHRS, CDR2 YFSETQ.

The chain links TRBV6-5 to TRBJ2-7; TRBD1 is a possible D gene (6 bases). The CDR3 runs 11 residues. Germline assignment: CDR1 MNHEY and CDR2 SVGAGI. V lost 6 bases and J 6 bases, leaving 9 bases between the germline ends. Here the CDR3 reads CASSQGFEQYF. The CDR3 DNA reads as TGTGCCAGCAGCCAGGGGTTCGAGCAGTACTTC.

The chain links TRBV21-1 to TRBJ2-1; the table assigns TRBD2, which was not confirmed against the DNA. TRBV21-1 is an annotated pseudogene. The length of the CDR3 is 16 residues. The CDR3 loop reads CASSPWERVKDNEQFF. CDR3 in DNA: TGTGCCAGCAGCCCCTGGGAGCGGGTCAAGGACAATGAGCAGTTCTTC.

This chain connects TRBV18 to TRBJ1-2, with D uncertain. The CDR3 extends over 12 amino acids. V lost 5 bases to trimming and J lost 6 bases, with 10 bases between them. In germline, CDR1 is KGHSH, CDR2 LQKENI. DNA of the CDR3: TGTGCCAGCTCATCGTCCCGAGATGGCTACACCTTC. This codes for CASSSSRDGYTF. Full variable domain (remainder filled in from reference TRBV18 and TRBJ1-2): NAGVMQNPRHLVRRRGQEARLRCSPMKGHSHVYWYRQLPEEGLKFMVYLQKENIIDESGMPKERFSAEFPKEGPSILRIQQVVRGDSAAYFCASSSSRDGYTFGSGTRLTVV.

This sequence joins TRBV24-1 and TRBJ2-1; 11 bases are a match to TRBD2. This CDR3 contains 18 residues. Germline values: CDR1 KGHDR, CDR2 SFDVKD. The ends lost 4 bases at V and 4 bases at J; junction bases unmatched: 11. For the CDR3, the DNA is TGTGCCACCAGTGAGGCTACTAGCGGGAGACCTCGATACAATGAGCAGTTCTTC. It encodes CATSEATSGRPRYNEQFF.

V gene TRBV6-1 combines with J gene TRBJ2-7; 11 bases fit TRBD2. CDR3 size: 16 residues. The germline gives CDR1 MNHNS, CDR2 SASEGT. J lost 4 bases, V lost 4 bases, and 9 bases had no gene match. DNA of the CDR3: TGTGCCAGCAGTGGCCCGGACCGACTAGCGGGATACGAGCAGTACTTC. It specifies CASSGPDRLAGYEQYF.

The chain carries TRBV6-2 or TRBV6-3 and TRBJ2-7, with 12 bases aligning to TRBD2. The CDR3 loop spans 15 amino acids. V was pared by 5 bases and J by 5 bases, with 7 bases of the junction left unmatched. CDR1 is MNHEY, CDR2 SVGEGT, per germline. This chain's CDR3 is CASSLAGGRFDEQYF. CDR3 nucleotide sequence: TGTGCCAGCAGTCTAGCGGGAGGGAGGTTCGACGAGCAGTACTTC.

CDR3 sequence (DNA): TGTGCCAGTAGTTTACGGACAGGGGACGAAAAACTGTTTTTT. Protein sequence: CASSLRTGDEKLFF. The chain joins TRBV19 to TRBJ1-4; 9 positions match TRBD1. V was pared by 5 bases and J by 8 bases, with 6 bases of the junction left unmatched. The germline V gene encodes CDR1 LNHDA and CDR2 SQIVND (reference sequence). The CDR3 is made up of 14 amino acids.